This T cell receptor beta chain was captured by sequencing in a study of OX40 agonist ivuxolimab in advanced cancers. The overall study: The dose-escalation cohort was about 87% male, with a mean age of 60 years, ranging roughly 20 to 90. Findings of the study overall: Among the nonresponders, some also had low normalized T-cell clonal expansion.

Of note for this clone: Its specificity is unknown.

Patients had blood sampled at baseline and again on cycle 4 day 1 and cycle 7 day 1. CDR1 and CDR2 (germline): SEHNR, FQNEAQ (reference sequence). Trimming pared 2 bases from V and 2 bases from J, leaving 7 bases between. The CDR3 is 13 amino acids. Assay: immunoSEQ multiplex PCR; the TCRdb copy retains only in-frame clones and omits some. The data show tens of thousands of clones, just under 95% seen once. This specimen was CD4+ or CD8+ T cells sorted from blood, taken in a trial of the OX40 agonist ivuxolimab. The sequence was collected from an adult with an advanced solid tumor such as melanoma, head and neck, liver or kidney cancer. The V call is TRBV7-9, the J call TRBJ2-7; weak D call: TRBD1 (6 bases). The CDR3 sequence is CASSLPGAYEQYF. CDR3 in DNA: TGTGCCAGCAGCTTACCAGGGGCCTACGAGCAGTACTTC.